Listed here are 6 T cell receptor beta chains from one sample, sequenced in a study of long-term antiretroviral therapy in people with HIV. With survey level as its setting, the immunoSEQ assay was v3.0. Sequencing used immunoSEQ multiplex PCR; TCRdb keeps in-frame clones, though not all of them. This sample has some 20,000 clones, with roughly 89% found just once. The sequencing used unsorted PBMCs, collected 2.1 years after starting antiretroviral therapy. The receptor set was obtained from a man younger than 30 with HIV.

The chain employs TRBV4-2 and TRBJ1-4; TRBD1 matches at 7 bases. CDR1 LGHNA and CDR2 YNFKEQ come from the germline V gene. The CDR3 has 18 residues. Unmatched junction bases numbered 18, after V lost 2 bases and J lost 9 bases. The chain's CDR3 is CASSQQKGADPLGQKLFF. The DNA of the CDR3 is TGTGCCAGCAGCCAACAAAAGGGGGCCGACCCGCTCGGTCAAAAACTGTTTTTT.

The chain uses TRBV7-8 and TRBJ1-1; 8 bases are a match to TRBD1. Looked up from germline, CDR1 is SGHVS and CDR2 is FQNEAQ. The CDR3 spans 17 residues. The V and J ends lost 4 bases and 7 bases, in that order; junction bases with no gene match: 17. CDR3 coding DNA: TGTGCCAGCAGCTCCGAAACACTACCTCAGGGGGCGAGTGAAGCTTTCTTT. It encodes CASSSETLPQGASEAFF.

The V gene is TRBV7-9, the J gene TRBJ1-5, with D uncertain. V was shortened by 5 bases and J by 5 bases, with 7 bases between the two germline ends. This CDR3 has 12 amino acids. Germline V lookup: CDR1 SEHNR, CDR2 FQNEAQ (reference sequence). The CDR3 loop is CASSPGDQPQHF. The DNA of the CDR3 is TGTGCCAGCAGCCCCGGGGATCAGCCCCAGCATTTT.

The CDR3 DNA sequence: TGTGCCAGCAGCACCGTTCTAGGGGGCGCGAGCACTGAAGCTTTCTTT. It translates to CASSTVLGGASTEAFF. The chain joins TRBV25-1 to TRBJ1-1; TRBD1 aligns across 7 bases. The CDR3 sequence is 16 residues long. J lost 4 bases, V lost 6 bases, and 14 bases had no gene match. From germline, CDR1 is MGHDK and CDR2 SYGVNS.

The CDR3 sequence is CASSPGRVYGYTF. In DNA form, the CDR3 reads TGTGCCAGCAGCCCGGGCAGGGTCTATGGCTACACCTTC. The genes are TRBV11-2 and TRBJ1-2; possibly TRBD1 for D (5 bases). The CDR3 is made up of 13 amino acids. The V gene's germline CDR1 is SGHAT and CDR2 FQNNGV. The V end was cut by 5 bases, the J end by 4 bases, with 11 bases between.

The chain has TRBV27 and TRBJ1-1, with TRBD1 as a possible D gene (5 bases). Per the germline V gene, CDR1 is MNHEY and CDR2 is SMNVEV (reference sequence). This CDR3 is built from 13 residues. Deletions cut 2 bases from V and 4 bases from J, with 8 bases between. The CDR3 region is CASSLAGTTEAFF. The DNA of the CDR3 is TGTGCCAGCAGTTTAGCAGGGACCACTGAAGCTTTCTTT.